This T cell receptor (beta chain) was obtained from a study of identical twins' blood T cells. The donors were healthy female monozygous twins, three pairs in total. This clonotype has just a few counts. Its antigen is as yet unknown. Findings and caveats of the study: Environmental influences on twin similarity could not be excluded.

TCRdb reprocessed the 5' RACE reads via MiXCR and lists one record per CDR3 protein. The sample includes 350,000 to 450,000 distinct CDR3 sequences, under 30% seen only once; the top ten take 5.5% to 7%. This CDR3 region has 18 residues. Trimming removed 1 base at V and 5 bases at J, with 18 bases between. Germline V gene data show CDR1 as MNHEY and CDR2 as SVGAGI. The V gene is TRBV6-5, the J gene TRBJ1-6, with a possible D match to TRBD1 (5 bases). The specimen was PBMCs. This clonotype was sampled from a woman between 18 and 49 years old in good health. The CDR3 region has the DNA TGTGCCAGCAGTTACTTTGGCTTCGGGGCAGAAAATAATTCACCCCTCCACTTT. Amino acids: CASSYFGFGAENNSPLHF.